This T cell receptor beta chain was recovered during a study of cytomegalovirus exposure and HLA in healthy donors. V dropped 5 bases and J dropped 3 bases, with 10 bases sitting between them. The CDR3 consists of 13 residues. Germline V gene sequence: CDR1 MNHEY, CDR2 SVGAGI. The study ran its PCR with 60 Vbeta and 13 Jbeta primers. Profiled with immunoSEQ multiplex PCR; TCRdb holds only in-frame clones, not every one. The table lists 150,000 to 200,000 clones, about four fifths of them singletons. This clonotype was obtained from a woman aged 25 to 39 in good health and CMV-seropositive. The sequenced material came from PBMCs. The chain is built from TRBV6-5 and TRBJ1-2; maybe TRBD1 (6 bases). The chain's CDR3 is CASSRGADYGYTF. The CDR3 DNA sequence: TGTGCCAGCAGTCGGGGGGCGGACTATGGCTACACCTTC.